The rows below give T cell receptor beta chains drawn from one sample of a study of early T cells in non-severe SARS-CoV-2 infection. From the 5' RACE reads, TCRdb called clonotypes with MiXCR, one entry per CDR3 protein. The table has over 85,000 distinct CDR3 sequences, around 12% seen once. Source: whole blood, taken at baseline. The receptor set was obtained from an adult who was a healthcare worker with PCR-confirmed SARS-CoV-2 infection or an uninfected control (not recorded which). The CDR3 runs from the conserved cysteine through the conserved F or W. A D gene is named only where the DNA matches it firmly. Part of the rows lack a size; the others show once, few, many or a class for expanded clones.

V,J,size,D,length,CDR3,DNA
TRBV2,TRBJ2-3,.,.,14,CASSLVRGTDTQYF,TGTGCCAGCAGTCTTGTACGTGGCACAGATACGCAGTATTTT
TRBV7-9,TRBJ2-7,.,.,11,CASSFTLEQYF,TGTGCCAGCAGCTTCACCCTGGAGCAGTACTTC
TRBV29-1,TRBJ2-1,.,.,15,CSVEEASEIYNEQFF,TGCAGCGTTGAAGAAGCTAGCGAAATCTACAATGAGCAGTTCTTC
TRBV20-1,TRBJ1-1,.,.,13,CSASLVMNTEAFF,TGCAGTGCTAGTTTAGTCATGAACACTGAAGCTTTCTTT
TRBV29-1,TRBJ2-3,few,.,14,CSVVVRGATDTQYF,TGCAGCGTCGTGGTACGGGGGGCCACAGATACGCAGTATTTT
TRBV11-2,TRBJ2-5,few,.,12,CATTRNQETQYF,TGTGCCACTACTAGGAACCAAGAGACCCAGTACTTC
TRBV7-9,TRBJ2-3,.,TRBD2,15,CASSLTSGLTDTQYF,TGTGCCAGCAGCTTGACTAGCGGACTCACAGATACGCAGTATTTT
TRBV24-1,TRBJ1-5,many,.,17,CATSDSRTSHSNQPQHF,TGTGCCACCAGTGATTCCCGGACATCCCATAGCAATCAGCCCCAGCATTTT
TRBV5-1,TRBJ2-7,few,TRBD2,17,CASSFRVAGTSSYEQYF,TGCGCCAGCAGCTTCAGGGTAGCGGGGACGAGCTCCTACGAGCAGTACTTC
TRBV6-1,TRBJ2-3,few,.,15,CASSVRDPSTDTQYF,TGTGCCAGCAGTGTAAGGGATCCTAGCACAGATACGCAGTATTTT
TRBV28,TRBJ1-2,.,.,14,CASSAGTRNYGYTF,TGTGCCAGCAGTGCGGGTACCCGTAACTATGGCTACACCTTC
TRBV5-1,TRBJ2-1,few,.,15,CASSEYGSSYNEQFF,TGCGCCAGCAGCGAATACGGGAGTTCCTACAATGAGCAGTTCTTC
TRBV6-2/TRBV6-3,TRBJ2-3,.,TRBD2,16,CASSYPPGLAPDTQYF,TGTGCCAGCAGTTACCCTCCCGGACTAGCCCCCGATACGCAGTATTTT
TRBV6-1,TRBJ1-2,few,.,11,CAGQGNYGYTF,TGTGCCGGCCAGGGGAACTATGGCTACACCTTC
TRBV18,TRBJ1-5,many,TRBD1,14,CASSPGTGDQPQHF,TGTGCCAGCAGCCCCGGGACAGGGGATCAGCCCCAGCATTTT
TRBV6-6,TRBJ1-6,few,TRBD1,13,CASSSGTGTPLHF,TGTGCCAGCAGTTCCGGGACAGGGACACCCCTCCACTTT
TRBV20-1,TRBJ1-1,.,.,15,CSASNPTQKNTEAFF,TGCAGTGCCAGCAACCCCACACAGAAGAACACTGAAGCTTTCTTT
TRBV18,TRBJ2-7,.,TRBD1,15,CASSLRDRSFREQYF,TGTGCCAGCTCACTCCGGGACAGGAGCTTTAGGGAGCAGTACTTC
TRBV20-1,TRBJ1-1,many,TRBD1,14,CSASSGTVNTEAFF,TGCAGTGCTAGTTCCGGGACAGTGAACACTGAAGCTTTCTTT
TRBV7-2,TRBJ1-2,many,TRBD1,15,CASSPGTGVNYGYTF,TGTGCCAGCAGTCCCGGGACAGGTGTCAACTATGGCTACACCTTC
TRBV29-1,TRBJ2-3,.,.,15,CSVQPPGPSTDTQYF,TGCAGCGTCCAACCCCCGGGCCCTAGCACAGATACGCAGTATTTT
TRBV28,TRBJ1-4,few,.,13,CASRTVVTEKLFF,TGTGCCAGCAGGACAGTAGTCACTGAAAAACTGTTTTTT
TRBV3-1,TRBJ2-5,.,.,14,CASSLAGALQTQYF,TGTGCCAGCAGCCTCGCTGGGGCACTTCAGACCCAGTACTTC
TRBV11-2,TRBJ1-6,many,.,14,CASSLVDTNSPLHF,TGTGCCAGCAGCTTAGTGGATACTAATTCACCCCTCCACTTT
TRBV7-3,TRBJ2-3,.,TRBD2,16,CASSLFKRGIADTQYF,TGTGCCAGCAGCTTATTTAAGCGGGGGATCGCAGATACGCAGTATTTT
TRBV5-1,TRBJ2-2,many,TRBD1,17,CASSLGDRRSNTGELFF,TGCGCCAGCAGCTTGGGGGACAGGCGATCGAACACCGGGGAGCTGTTTTTT
TRBV12-3/TRBV12-4,TRBJ2-7,.,.,12,CASPEGAYEQYF,TGTGCCAGCCCGGAGGGGGCCTACGAGCAGTACTTC
TRBV5-4,TRBJ1-2,.,.,14,CASSLGLPAYGYTF,TGTGCCAGCAGCTTGGGCCTCCCGGCCTATGGCTACACCTTC
TRBV3-1,TRBJ2-1,few,.,15,CASSALGLKGNEQFF,TGTGCCAGCAGCGCACTAGGGTTAAAGGGGAATGAGCAGTTCTTC
TRBV2,TRBJ2-2,.,TRBD2,16,CAIRWGGRLNTGELFF,TGTGCCATCCGTTGGGGCGGGAGATTGAACACCGGGGAGCTGTTTTTT
TRBV28,TRBJ2-3,.,.,12,CASSIRTDTQYF,TGTGCCAGCAGTATCCGCACAGATACGCAGTATTTT
TRBV15,TRBJ2-1,few,TRBD2,15,CATSGGLDLHNEQFF,TGTGCCACCAGCGGGGGACTAGACCTACACAATGAGCAGTTCTTC
TRBV12-3/TRBV12-4,TRBJ2-1,few,.,13,CASSSFQLNEQFF,TGTGCCAGCAGTTCTTTTCAACTCAATGAGCAGTTCTTC
TRBV28,TRBJ1-4,.,TRBD1,16,CASSPLGTGGIGKLFF,TGTGCCAGCAGTCCTCTAGGGACAGGGGGAATCGGAAAACTGTTTTTT
TRBV6-5,TRBJ2-5,many,TRBD1,17,CASSYGTGQGYQETQYF,TGTGCCAGCAGTTACGGTACGGGACAGGGATACCAAGAGACCCAGTACTTC
TRBV9,TRBJ2-3,few,.,12,CASSGLTDTQYF,TGTGCCAGCAGCGGCTTAACAGATACGCAGTATTTT
TRBV4-1,TRBJ1-2,.,.,18,CASSKGFPGARQDYGYTF,TGCGCCAGCAGCAAAGGCTTTCCGGGGGCGCGTCAGGACTATGGCTACACCTTC
TRBV20-1,TRBJ2-1,few,.,13,CSAPFGNNNEQFF,TGCAGTGCCCCGTTCGGGAACAACAATGAGCAGTTCTTC